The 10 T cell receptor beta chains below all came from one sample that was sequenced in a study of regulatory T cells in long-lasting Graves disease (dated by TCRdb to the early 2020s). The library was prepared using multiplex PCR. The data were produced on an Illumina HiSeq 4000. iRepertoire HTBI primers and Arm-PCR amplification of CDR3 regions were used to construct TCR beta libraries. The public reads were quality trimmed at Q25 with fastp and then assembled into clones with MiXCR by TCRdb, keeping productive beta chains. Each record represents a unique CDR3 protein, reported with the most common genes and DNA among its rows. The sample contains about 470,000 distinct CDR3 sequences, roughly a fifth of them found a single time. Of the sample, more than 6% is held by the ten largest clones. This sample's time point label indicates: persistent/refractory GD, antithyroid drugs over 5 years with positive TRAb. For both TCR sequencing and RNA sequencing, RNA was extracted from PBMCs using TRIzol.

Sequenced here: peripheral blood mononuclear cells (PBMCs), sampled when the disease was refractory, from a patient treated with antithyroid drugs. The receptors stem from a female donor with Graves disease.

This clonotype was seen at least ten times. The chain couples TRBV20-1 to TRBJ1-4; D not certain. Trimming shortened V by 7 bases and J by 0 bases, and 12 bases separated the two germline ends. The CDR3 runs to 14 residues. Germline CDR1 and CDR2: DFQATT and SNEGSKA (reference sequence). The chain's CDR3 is CSVVRASTNEKLFF. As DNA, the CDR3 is TGCAGTGTTGTCCGTGCGTCAACTAATGAAAAACTGTTTTTT.

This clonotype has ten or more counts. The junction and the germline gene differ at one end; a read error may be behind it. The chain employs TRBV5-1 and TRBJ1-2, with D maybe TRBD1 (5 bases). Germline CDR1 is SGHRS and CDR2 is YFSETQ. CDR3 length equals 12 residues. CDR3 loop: CASSPEGYGYTF. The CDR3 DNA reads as TGTGCCAGCAGCCCTGAGGGGTACGGCTACACCTTC.

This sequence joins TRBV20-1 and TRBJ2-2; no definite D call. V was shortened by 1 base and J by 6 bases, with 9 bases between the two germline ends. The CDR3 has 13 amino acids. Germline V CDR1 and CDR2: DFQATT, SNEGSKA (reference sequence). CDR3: CSARGAPPGELFF. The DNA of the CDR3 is TGCAGTGCTAGAGGAGCGCCCCCCGGGGAGCTGTTTTTT.

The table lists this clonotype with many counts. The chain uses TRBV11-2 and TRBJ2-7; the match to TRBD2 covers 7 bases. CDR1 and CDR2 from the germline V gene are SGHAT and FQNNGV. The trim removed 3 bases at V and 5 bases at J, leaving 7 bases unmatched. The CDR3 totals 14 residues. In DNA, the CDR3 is TGTGCCAGCAGCTTCTATCGGGGGGTAGACGAGCAGTACTTC. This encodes CASSFYRGVDEQYF.

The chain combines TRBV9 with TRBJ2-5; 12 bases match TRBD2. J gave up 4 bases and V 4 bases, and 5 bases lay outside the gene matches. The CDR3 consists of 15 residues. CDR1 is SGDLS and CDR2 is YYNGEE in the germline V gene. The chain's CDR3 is CASSPAGLAGETQYF. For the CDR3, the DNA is TGTGCCAGCAGCCCAGCGGGACTAGCGGGAGAGACCCAGTACTTC.

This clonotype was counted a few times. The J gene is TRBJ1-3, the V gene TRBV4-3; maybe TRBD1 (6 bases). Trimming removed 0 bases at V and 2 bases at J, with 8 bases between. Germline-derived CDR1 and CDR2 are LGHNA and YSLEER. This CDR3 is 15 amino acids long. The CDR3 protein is CASSQDGTTGNTIYF. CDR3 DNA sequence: TGCGCCAGCAGCCAAGATGGGACAACTGGAAACACCATATATTTT.

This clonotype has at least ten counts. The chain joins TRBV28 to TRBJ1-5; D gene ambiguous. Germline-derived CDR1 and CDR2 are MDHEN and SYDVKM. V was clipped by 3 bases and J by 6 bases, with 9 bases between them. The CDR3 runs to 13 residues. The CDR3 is CASSFRRGQPQHF. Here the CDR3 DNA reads TGTGCCAGCAGTTTTCGCCGGGGTCAGCCCCAGCATTTT.

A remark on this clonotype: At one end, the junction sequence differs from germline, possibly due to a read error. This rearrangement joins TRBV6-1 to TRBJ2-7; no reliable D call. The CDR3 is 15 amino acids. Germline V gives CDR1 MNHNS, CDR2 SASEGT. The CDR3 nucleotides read TGTGCCGGCAGTGAAATGTTGTGGACCTCCTACGAGCAGTACTTC. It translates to CAGSEMLWTSYEQYF.

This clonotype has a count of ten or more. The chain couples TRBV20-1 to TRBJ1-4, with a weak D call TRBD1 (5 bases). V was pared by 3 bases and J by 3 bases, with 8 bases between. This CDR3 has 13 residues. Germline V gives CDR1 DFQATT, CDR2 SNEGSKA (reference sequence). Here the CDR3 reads CSARWGANEKLFF. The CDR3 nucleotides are TGCAGTGCTAGGTGGGGGGCTAATGAAAAACTGTTTTTT.

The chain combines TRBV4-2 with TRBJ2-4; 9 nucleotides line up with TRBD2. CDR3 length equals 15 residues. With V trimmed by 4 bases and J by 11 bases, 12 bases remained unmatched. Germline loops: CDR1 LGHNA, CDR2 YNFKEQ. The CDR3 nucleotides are TGTGCCAGCAGCCCCGCCGGCGGGGGGGCGGGTCTTCAGTACTTC. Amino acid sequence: CASSPAGGGAGLQYF.